This TCR beta chain was captured by sequencing in a study of blood T cell repertoires in COVID-19. The overall study: The United States, Italy and Spain supplied acute and convalescent COVID-19 samples.

TCRdb's copy holds only in-frame clones and misses some; the assay was immunoSEQ multiplex PCR. The sample consists of 80,000 or so clones, roughly 80% of them appearing once. This TCR derives from a woman in her sixties or seventies with acute or convalescent COVID-19. Sequencing was performed on peripheral blood.

The CDR3 is CATSARGGRDNQPQHF. The CDR3 region has the DNA TGTGCCACCAGTGCCCGCGGGGGCAGAGACAATCAGCCCCAGCATTTT. This chain links TRBV24-1 with TRBJ1-5; D possibly corresponds to TRBD1 (6 bases). Trimming pared 5 bases from V and 3 bases from J, leaving 16 bases between. The germline V gene encodes CDR1 KGHDR and CDR2 SFDVKD. This CDR3 has 16 residues.